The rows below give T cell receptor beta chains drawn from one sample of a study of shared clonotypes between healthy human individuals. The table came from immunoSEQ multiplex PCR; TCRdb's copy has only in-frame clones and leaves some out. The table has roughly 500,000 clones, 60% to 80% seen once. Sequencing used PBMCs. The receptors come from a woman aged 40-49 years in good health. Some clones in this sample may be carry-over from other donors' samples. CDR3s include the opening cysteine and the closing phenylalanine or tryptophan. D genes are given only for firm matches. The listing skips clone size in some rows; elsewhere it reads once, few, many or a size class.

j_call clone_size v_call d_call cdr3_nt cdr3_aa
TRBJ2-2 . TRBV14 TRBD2 TGTGCCAGCAGCCGCGGGACTAGCGGGAGTTGGACCGGGGAGCTGTTTTTT CASSRGTSGSWTGELFF
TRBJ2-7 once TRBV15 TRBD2 TGTGCCACCAGGACTAGCGGGGACTACGAGCAGTACTTC CATRTSGDYEQYF
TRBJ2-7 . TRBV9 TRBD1 TGTGCCAGCAGCGTGACCCGGGACAGTCCCTACGAGCAGTACTTC CASSVTRDSPYEQYF
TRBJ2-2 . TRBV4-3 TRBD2 TGCGCCAGCAGCCAAGCGGGAGGGAACACCGGGGAGCTGTTTTTT CASSQAGGNTGELFF
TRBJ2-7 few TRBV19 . TGTGCCAGTAGTACGAGACCCGGGACCGATACCGAGCAGTACTTC CASSTRPGTDTEQYF
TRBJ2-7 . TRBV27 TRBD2 TGTGCCAGCAGCACTAGACTAGCGGGCTACGAGCAGTACTTC CASSTRLAGYEQYF
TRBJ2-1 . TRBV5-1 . TGCGCCAGCATGGGGGTGGGTGAGCAGTTCTTC CASMGVGEQFF
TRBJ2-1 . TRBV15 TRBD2 TGTGCCACCAGCAGACCTGCGGGGGTCTCCTACAATGAGCAGTTCTTC CATSRPAGVSYNEQFF
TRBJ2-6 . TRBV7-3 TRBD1 TGTGCCAGCAGCTTAAGGCAGGGGGCGCAAGGGGCCAACGTCCTGACTTTC CASSLRQGAQGANVLTF
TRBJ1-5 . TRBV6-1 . TGTGCCACCCGCCCTCAACAGGGAGCTCAGCCCCAGCATTTT CATRPQQGAQPQHF
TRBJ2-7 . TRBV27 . TGTGCCAGCAGTTTATGGGCCGGAGACCCCTACGAGCAGTACTTC CASSLWAGDPYEQYF
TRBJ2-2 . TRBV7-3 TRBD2 TGTGCCAGCAGCTTAGGGGGACTAGCGAACACCGGGGAGCTGTTTTTT CASSLGGLANTGELFF
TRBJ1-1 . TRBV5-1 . TGCGCCAGCAGATGGGAGGGAGAGGTGAACACTGAAGCTTTCTTT CASRWEGEVNTEAFF
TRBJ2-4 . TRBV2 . TGTGCCAGCAATGACCCCGGTGCCAAAAACATTCAGTACTTC CASNDPGAKNIQYF
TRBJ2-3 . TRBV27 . TGTGCCAGCAAAAGTGGCGTCTTAGATACGCAGTATTTT CASKSGVLDTQYF
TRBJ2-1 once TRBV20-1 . TGCAGTGCTAGGCCCCACAATGAGCAGTTCTTC CSARPHNEQFF
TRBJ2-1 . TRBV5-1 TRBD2 TGCGCCAGCAGCTTCCGCTCAGCGGGAGGGAGCTCCTACAATGAGCAGTTCTTC CASSFRSAGGSSYNEQFF
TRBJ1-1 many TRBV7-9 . TGTGCCAGCAGCCACCACCTTCGGGGGAACACTGAAGCTTTCTTT CASSHHLRGNTEAFF
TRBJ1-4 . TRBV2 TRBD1 TGTGCCAGCAGTCCACAGGGGCGAGCAACTAATGAAAAACTGTTTTTT CASSPQGRATNEKLFF
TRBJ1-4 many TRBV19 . TGTGCCAGTACTAGGGACCTATCAACTAATGAAAAACTGTTTTTT CASTRDLSTNEKLFF
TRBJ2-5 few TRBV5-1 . TGCGCCAGCAGCTTGGTAGGCGGAGGCGGAGAGACCCAGTACTTC CASSLVGGGGETQYF
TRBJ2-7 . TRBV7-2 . TGTGCCAGCAGCTTAGAAGCTAGGGCTTCCTACGAGCAGTACTTC CASSLEARASYEQYF
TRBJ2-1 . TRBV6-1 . TGTGCCAGCAGTGAGCCGGGTTACTCCTACAATGAGCAGTTCTTC CASSEPGYSYNEQFF
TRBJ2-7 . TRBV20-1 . TGCAGTGGTGGGGGTCCCTACGAGCAGTACTTC CSGGGPYEQYF
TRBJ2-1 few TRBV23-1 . TGCGCCAGCAGGGGGGGCCCCCATGAGCAGTTCTTC CASRGGPHEQFF
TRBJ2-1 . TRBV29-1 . TGCAGCGTCGGAGGGACGTCCTACAATGAGCAGTTCTTC CSVGGTSYNEQFF
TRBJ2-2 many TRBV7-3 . TGTGCCAGCAGCCAGAGGGCTAGCCGGAACACCGGGGAGCTGTTTTTT CASSQRASRNTGELFF
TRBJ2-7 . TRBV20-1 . TGCAGTGAAGCAAGGTCCTACGAGCAGTACTTC CSEARSYEQYF
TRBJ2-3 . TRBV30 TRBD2 TGTGCCTGGAGACTAGCGGGAGGGGGGAATACGCAGTATTTT CAWRLAGGGNTQYF
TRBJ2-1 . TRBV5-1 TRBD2 TGCGCCAGCAGCTTGTTCCCAGCGGGAGCTTACAATGAGCAGTTCTTC CASSLFPAGAYNEQFF
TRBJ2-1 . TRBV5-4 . TGTGCCAGCAGCGCGACCGGGCACCGCTCCTACAATGAGCAGTTCTTC CASSATGHRSYNEQFF